The 10 T cell receptor beta chains below come from one sample, sequenced in a study of breast tumors, draining lymph nodes, adjacent tissues (dated by TCRdb to the mid-2010s). Lymph node samples came from the axillary draining lymph nodes of breast cancer patients. The library was built by means of multiplex PCR. Sequencing instrument: Illumina HiSeq 2000. Through fastp at Q25 and MiXCR, TCRdb rebuilt clones from the public reads, retaining in-frame beta chains. Rows are unified per CDR3 protein, each entry keeping the most common DNA and genes. For this sample the table gives roughly 100,000 distinct CDR3 sequences, of which roughly 33% were detected only once. The ten biggest clones cover approximately 5.2% of the sample. Sample: axillary lymph node tissue. Receptor source: a female donor with breast cancer. Some clones in this sample may be carry-over from other donors' samples.

There are many counts of this clonotype. The chain uses TRBV9 and TRBJ2-1, with 8 bases that match TRBD2. The J segment lost 4 bases and the V segment lost 0 bases, leaving 12 bases of the junction unmatched. Germline CDR1 is SGDLS and CDR2 is YYNGEE. The CDR3 consists of 18 residues. For the CDR3, the DNA is TGTGCCAGCAGCGTAGAATTTAAGGAGCGGGAGATTTACAATGAGCAGTTCTTC. Protein product: CASSVEFKEREIYNEQFF. Variable domain in full (rest from reference TRBV9 and TRBJ2-1): DSGVTQTPKHLITATGQRVTLRCSPRSGDLSVYWYQQSLDQGLQFLIQYYNGEERAKGNILERFSAQQFPDLHSELNLSSLELGDSALYFCASSVEFKEREIYNEQFFGPGTRLTVL.

This clonotype was detected ten times or more. The V gene is TRBV4-3, the J gene TRBJ1-5; tentative D call: TRBD1 (5 bases). Germline lookup yields CDR1 LGHNA and CDR2 YSLEER. Trimming pared 8 bases from V and 0 bases from J, leaving 14 bases between. This CDR3 has 15 residues. Here the CDR3 DNA reads TGCGCCAGCTCCCCAAGAAGGGGTAGCAATCAGCCCCAGCATTTT. It specifies CASSPRRGSNQPQHF.

For this clonotype: Given a much more abundant clone one base away, this may be a read error. This chain uses TRBV10-1 with TRBJ1-6, with 8 nucleotides matching TRBD1. Trimming took 5 bases from V and 11 from J; bases not matched to a gene: 8. This CDR3 contains 14 residues. Germline assignment: CDR1 WNHNN and CDR2 SYGVQD (reference sequence). This CDR3 is CASSSGQAGPPLHF. The DNA for the CDR3 is TGCGCCAGCAGTTCGGGACAGGCGGGTCCACCCCTCCACTTT.

This clonotype was counted at least ten times. The V and J genes are TRBV7-2 and TRBJ1-3, with D perhaps TRBD1 (5 bases). The CDR3 spans 15 residues. Germline V CDR1 and CDR2: SGHTA, FQGNSA. V was cut by 1 base and J by 4 bases, with 11 bases left in between. Written as DNA, the CDR3 is TGTGCCAGCAGCTTAGTTTGGACACCCGGAAACACCATATATTTT. Encoded protein: CASSLVWTPGNTIYF.

In the case of this clonotype: A much larger clone differs from this one at a single base, so this may be a read error. CDR3 nucleotides: TGCAGTGCCGGACTAGCGGGGGGGCTCGCGTGGACGCAGTATTTT. The encoded protein is CSAGLAGGLAWTQYF. V usage is TRBV20-1 and J usage is TRBJ2-3, with TRBD2 matching over 15 bases. The junction had 10 bases not matched to a gene; V was cut back by 6 bases and J by 9 bases. The germline V gene has CDR1 DFQATT and CDR2 SNEGSKA (reference sequence). The CDR3 contains 15 residues.

As regards this clonotype: One end of the junction fails to match germline, which may point to a read error. The J gene is TRBJ2-6, the V gene TRBV6-6; unclear D gene. Per germline, CDR1 MNHNY and CDR2 SVGAGI (reference sequence). The CDR3 contains 13 residues. Written as DNA, the CDR3 is TGTGCCAGCAGTCACTCTGGGGCCAACGTCCTGACTTTC. Its translation is CASSHSGANVLTF.

This clonotype was counted at least ten times. J is TRBJ1-6 and V is TRBV20-1; D may be TRBD1 (6 bases). Trimming shortened V by 3 bases and J by 8 bases, and 17 bases separated the two germline ends. The CDR3 extends over 15 amino acids. Germline-derived CDR1 and CDR2 are DFQATT and SNEGSKA (reference sequence). CDR3 nucleotides: TGCAGTGCTAGGATACCGGGACACCCTTATTCACCCCTCCACTTT. Protein product: CSARIPGHPYSPLHF.

This clonotype has at least ten counts. The chain recombines TRBV7-9 with TRBJ2-7; the match to TRBD1 covers 7 bases. This CDR3 contains 14 residues. CDR1 is SEHNR and CDR2 is FQNEAQ in the germline V gene (reference sequence). After removal of 5 bases from V and 6 bases from J, the junction contained 10 bases not matched to a gene. The CDR3 loop is CASSPDRERPEQYF. In nucleotides, the CDR3 is TGTGCCAGCAGCCCAGACAGGGAGAGGCCCGAGCAGTACTTC.

This clonotype has ten or more counts. V is TRBV6-1 and J is TRBJ1-3; no firm D call. Germline assignment: CDR1 MNHNS and CDR2 SASEGT. Trimming removed 1 base from V and 0 bases from J, with 13 bases in between. The CDR3 totals 17 residues. The CDR3 DNA reads as TGTGCCAGCAGTGAAGTCGGCTCAGGTCGCTCTGGAAACACCATATATTTT. This translates into CASSEVGSGRSGNTIYF.

This clonotype was recorded only once. The CDR3 region is CASSEPAGLNTGELFF. CDR3 nucleotides: TGCGCCAGCAGTGAGCCGGCGGGCCTGAACACCGGGGAGCTGTTTTTT. The chain has TRBV10-2 and TRBJ2-2; D possibly corresponds to TRBD2 (5 bases). Germline V gene lookup returns CDR1 WSHSY and CDR2 SAAADI. V lost 2 bases to trimming and J lost 1 base, with 11 bases between them. This CDR3 contains 16 residues.